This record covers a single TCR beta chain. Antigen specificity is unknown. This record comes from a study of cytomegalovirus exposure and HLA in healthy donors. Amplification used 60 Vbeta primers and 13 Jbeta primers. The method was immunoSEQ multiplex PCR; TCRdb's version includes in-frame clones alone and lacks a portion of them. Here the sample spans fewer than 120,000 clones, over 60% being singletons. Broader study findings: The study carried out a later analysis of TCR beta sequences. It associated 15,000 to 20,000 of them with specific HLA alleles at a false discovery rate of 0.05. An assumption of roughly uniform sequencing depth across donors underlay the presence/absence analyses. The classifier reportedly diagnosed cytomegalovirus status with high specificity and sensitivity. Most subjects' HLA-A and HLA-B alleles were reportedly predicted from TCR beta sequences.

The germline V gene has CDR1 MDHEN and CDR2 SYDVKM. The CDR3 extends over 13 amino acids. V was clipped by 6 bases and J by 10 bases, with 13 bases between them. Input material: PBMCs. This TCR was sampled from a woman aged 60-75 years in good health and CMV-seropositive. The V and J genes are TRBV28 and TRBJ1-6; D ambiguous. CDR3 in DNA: TGTGCCAGCAGCCAGCCCGGGTTATCACCCCTCCACTTT. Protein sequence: CASSQPGLSPLHF.